This T cell receptor beta chain was found in a study of metastatic and nonmetastatic thyroid tumors (dated by TCRdb to 2020 to 2022). Study-wide context: Repertoires were compared across peripheral blood and tumor or nodule tissue samples from malignant and benign thyroid patients. Broader findings and caveats from the paper: In both blood and tumor samples, malignant tumors were reported to have significantly higher TCR beta diversity than benign nodules.

The germline V gene encodes CDR1 SGHNT and CDR2 YYREEE (reference sequence). The CDR3, cysteine through phenylalanine, is 12 amino acids long. Only the CDR3 portion is preserved as DNA: 36 bases, with reading frame beginning at the first base. The germline ends are 14 bases apart after V is trimmed by 4 bases and J by 10 bases. Before undergoing thyroid surgery, none of the patients had been given any kind of treatment. Using T-cell receptor beta sequencing, the study looked back at clinical samples from patients collected from about 2011 to 2018. This clone was recorded many times. The antigen this receptor binds is unknown. Base qualities are not provided; no much larger clone lies one nucleotide away. Libraries were made using PCR. TCRdb lists the instrument as Illumina HiSeq 4000. High-throughput sequencing was used to profile the TCR beta-chain CDR3 region of each patient. Per the authors' processing: CDR3 differences across clinicopathological groups were used to build a classifier for discriminating distant-metastatic papillary thyroid cancer patients. Repertoire diversity was assessed with the Shannon index, and tumor-blood repertoire similarity with the Morisita-Horn index. TCRdb took the public reads, trimmed them with fastp at Q25, ran MiXCR for clone calling and kept in-frame beta chains. These V and J calls derive from TCRdb rather than the authors' analysis. The sample table shows around 14,000 clones, and under 25% are seen once. The top ten clones comprise under 9.5% of the sample.

Sequenced input: tumor tissue. The sequence was obtained from a female donor with papillary thyroid cancer or a benign thyroid nodule (not recorded which). Some clones in this sample may be carry-over from other donors' samples. The chain is encoded by TRBV5-4 joined to TRBJ1-2; TRBD1 is a weak D gene call, 5 bases matching. For the CDR3, the sequence is CASSLGFRDYTF. In nucleotides, the sequence is TGTGCCAGCAGCCTGGGCTTCAGGGACTACACCTTC.